These T cell receptor beta chains were read from a single sample in a study of cytomegalovirus exposure and HLA in healthy donors. Sequencing was performed with immunoSEQ multiplex PCR; in TCRdb, only in-frame clones are kept and a portion is missing. The sample contains hundreds of thousands of clones, approximately 87% of which appear only once. The sequenced sample was PBMCs. Receptors were obtained from a woman aged 18 to 35 in good health and CMV-seronegative. The CDR3 runs from the conserved cysteine through the conserved F or W. D genes are given only for firm matches. Expanded clones get a size class; other rows say once, few or many, or leave the size out.

D	V	size	length	J	DNA	CDR3
-	TRBV2	-	13	TRBJ1-1	TGTGCCAGCAGTGAACGGTGGCACACTGAAGCTTTCTTT	CASSERWHTEAFF
-	TRBV27	-	13	TRBJ2-3	TGTGCCAGCAGTTTAGGGTCGGAGGCCACGCAGTATTTT	CASSLGSEATQYF
-	TRBV9	-	14	TRBJ2-5	TGTGCCAGCAGCGTAGAAACTCAGGGAGAGACCCAGTACTTC	CASSVETQGETQYF
-	TRBV18	few	15	TRBJ1-1	TGTGCCAGCTCACCCGCGAACGGGCGGAACACTGAAGCTTTCTTT	CASSPANGRNTEAFF
TRBD1	TRBV2	-	16	TRBJ1-1	TGTGCCAGCAGTGAAGCAGGGGGGACAGGGACCTCTGAAGCTTTCTTT	CASSEAGGTGTSEAFF
-	TRBV5-1	medium-sized	14	TRBJ2-1	TGCGCCAGCAGCTTGGATCAGAGAAACAATGAGCAGTTCTTC	CASSLDQRNNEQFF
TRBD1	TRBV28	-	13	TRBJ1-2	TGTGCCAGCACCCGAGGACAGGGCTATGGCTACACCTTC	CASTRGQGYGYTF
TRBD1	TRBV6-1	-	16	TRBJ1-5	TGTGCCAGCAGTGAAGTGGGGGGACAGGGGTTCCAGCCCCAGCATTTT	CASSEVGGQGFQPQHF
-	TRBV5-1	-	15	TRBJ2-3	TGCGCCAGCAGCTTGGTCGGGGTGGGCACAGATACGCAGTATTTT	CASSLVGVGTDTQYF
-	TRBV30	-	13	TRBJ2-5	TGTGCCTGGGCGATGAACGGTGGGGAGACCCAGTACTTC	CAWAMNGGETQYF
TRBD1	TRBV27	-	16	TRBJ2-7	TGTGCCAGCAGTCCCTCGGGGACAGGGCTTTCCTACGAGCAGTACTTC	CASSPSGTGLSYEQYF
TRBD2	TRBV28	few	14	TRBJ2-7	TGTGCCAGCAGTTTCACGGGGGAGGGTCTGGTGCAGTACTTC	CASSFTGEGLVQYF
TRBD1	TRBV28	many	17	TRBJ1-4	TGTGCCAGCAGTGCGACGGACAGGCGCACCCCTAATGAAAAACTGTTTTTT	CASSATDRRTPNEKLFF
-	TRBV9	-	13	TRBJ2-7	TGTGCCAGCAGTCCCTCTTACACCTACGAGCAGTACTTC	CASSPSYTYEQYF
-	TRBV10-3	-	13	TRBJ2-2	TGTGCCATCAAGGGTGGGGACACCGGGGAGCTGTTTTTT	CAIKGGDTGELFF
TRBD1	TRBV30	-	13	TRBJ1-5	TGTGCCTGGACCGGGACAGGAGGACAGCCCCAGCATTTT	CAWTGTGGQPQHF
-	TRBV4-1	-	17	TRBJ2-5	TGCGCCAGCAGCCAAGATCTCGCCCAAGCGTACCAAGAGACCCAGTACTTC	CASSQDLAQAYQETQYF
TRBD1	TRBV2	once	17	TRBJ1-6	TGTGCCAGCAGTGCAAGGGGCCAGGGGGACTATAATTCACCCCTCCACTTT	CASSARGQGDYNSPLHF
TRBD1	TRBV5-1	-	14	TRBJ1-5	TGCGCCAGCAGCCAGGGGACAGGGAATCAGCCCCAGCATTTT	CASSQGTGNQPQHF
-	TRBV7-9	-	15	TRBJ2-5	TGTGCCAGCAGCTTGACGGACGGGGCCGAAGAGACCCAGTACTTC	CASSLTDGAEETQYF
TRBD2	TRBV28	few	17	TRBJ2-7	TGTGCCAGCAGTTTTCCAACTAGCGGGAGGGCGGACTACGAGCAGTACTTC	CASSFPTSGRADYEQYF
TRBD1	TRBV13	-	15	TRBJ1-2	TGTGCCAGCAGCCCAGGGACAGACCATAACTATGGCTACACCTTC	CASSPGTDHNYGYTF
TRBD1	TRBV6-5	-	15	TRBJ1-2	TGTGCCAGCAGGCTAAAGGGACAGAGATTCTATGGCTACACCTTC	CASRLKGQRFYGYTF
TRBD1	TRBV5-3	-	15	TRBJ2-7	TGTGCCAGAAGCAACGGACAGGGGACTAACTACGAGCAGTACTTC	CARSNGQGTNYEQYF
-	TRBV2	once	15	TRBJ2-2	TGTGCCAGCAGTGAAACCCGACGGACGGGCGGGGAGCTGTTTTTT	CASSETRRTGGELFF
TRBD1	TRBV5-4	-	14	TRBJ1-2	TGTGCCAGCAGCTTGACAGGGGGGATCTATGGCTACACCTTC	CASSLTGGIYGYTF
-	TRBV4-1	few	15	TRBJ1-2	TGCGCCAGCAGCCGGGGCCCGGTCGGAGAAGATGGCTACACCTTC	CASSRGPVGEDGYTF
TRBD1	TRBV5-4	-	14	TRBJ1-1	TGTGCCAGCAGCCAGGGACAGCGAAACACTGAAGCTTTCTTT	CASSQGQRNTEAFF
TRBD1	TRBV5-1	-	14	TRBJ1-5	TGCGCCAGCAGCGCTACAGGGGGCAATCAGCCCCAGCATTTT	CASSATGGNQPQHF
-	TRBV28	-	13	TRBJ1-3	TGTGCCAGCGCCCTCAGGGTCTGGAACACCATATATTTT	CASALRVWNTIYF
TRBD1	TRBV4-1	-	16	TRBJ1-2	TGCGCCAGCAGCCAAGGAGGACAGGGGCTCGCCCATGGCTACACCTTC	CASSQGGQGLAHGYTF
TRBD1	TRBV10-2	-	16	TRBJ1-3	TGCGCCAGCAGTCCCGGGCAGGGGGGCACTGGAAACACCATATATTTT	CASSPGQGGTGNTIYF
-	TRBV2	-	11	TRBJ2-1	TGTGCCAGCAGTGAGTGGAGTGAGCAGTTCTTC	CASSEWSEQFF
TRBD2	TRBV6-1	-	14	TRBJ2-1	TGTGCCAGCAGGGGACTAGCGGGGCCCAATGAGCAGTTCTTC	CASRGLAGPNEQFF
TRBD1	TRBV19	-	13	TRBJ2-2	TGTGCCAGTAGTGACAGGGGAATCGGGGAGCTGTTTTTT	CASSDRGIGELFF
-	TRBV9	-	16	TRBJ2-5	TGTGCCAGCAGCGCCTTACAGGGTAATGTAGGAGAGACCCAGTACTTC	CASSALQGNVGETQYF
TRBD2	TRBV18	-	17	TRBJ2-7	TGTGCCAGCTCACCACGGGATCGGACTAGCGGGGGGGCGGCGCAGTACTTC	CASSPRDRTSGGAAQYF
TRBD1	TRBV6-5	-	15	TRBJ2-7	TGTGCCAGCAGTCAAGACAGGGCACCAACCTACGAGCAGTACTTC	CASSQDRAPTYEQYF
-	TRBV5-1	-	14	TRBJ1-4	TGCGCCAGCAGCTTGGAAAGGGGAGACGAAAAACTGTTTTTT	CASSLERGDEKLFF
-	TRBV2	-	15	TRBJ1-5	TGTGCCAGCAGTGAAGGGAGGGATCAGTATCAGCCCCAGCATTTT	CASSEGRDQYQPQHF
TRBD1	TRBV7-3	-	13	TRBJ2-7	TGTGCCAGCAGCCGGGACAGCTCCTACGAGCAGTACTTC	CASSRDSSYEQYF
-	TRBV11-2	-	13	TRBJ1-1	TGTGCCAGCAGCTTATCCGTGAACACTGAAGCTTTCTTT	CASSLSVNTEAFF
TRBD1	TRBV5-1	-	17	TRBJ2-6	TGCGCCAGCAGCTTGGCCCAGGGGGTGTCTGGGGCCAACGTCCTGACTTTC	CASSLAQGVSGANVLTF
-	TRBV9	-	15	TRBJ2-1	TGTGCCAGCAGCCCTGTAGGGGAGGTGTACAATGAGCAGTTCTTC	CASSPVGEVYNEQFF
-	TRBV6-5	once	13	TRBJ2-1	TGTGCCAGCAGTAGAGACGGATACAATGAGCAGTTCTTC	CASSRDGYNEQFF
-	TRBV6-1	-	14	TRBJ1-4	TGTGCCAGCTATTCAGGGGAGGTGATAGGAAAACTGTTTTTT	CASYSGEVIGKLFF
-	TRBV19	-	15	TRBJ2-7	TGTGCCAGTAGTCCACCGGGACATCCCTCCTACGAGCAGTACTTC	CASSPPGHPSYEQYF
-	TRBV29-1	-	13	TRBJ1-2	TGCAGCGCCCTGCCCGTAGGGGACTATGGCTACACCTTC	CSALPVGDYGYTF
-	TRBV11-2	-	14	TRBJ1-1	TGTGCCAGCAGCGCCGCTTTAGGGAACACTGAAGCTTTCTTT	CASSAALGNTEAFF
-	TRBV28	few	15	TRBJ1-5	TGTGCCAGCAACCCACAGGATGGGGGCAATCAGCCCCAGCATTTT	CASNPQDGGNQPQHF
-	TRBV6-1	-	16	TRBJ2-3	TGTGCCAGCAGTGAACCCAGAGGTGTTTTCACAGATACGCAGTATTTT	CASSEPRGVFTDTQYF
-	TRBV19	-	15	TRBJ2-2	TGTGCCAGTAGTTGGACGGAACCCTCCACCGGGGAGCTGTTTTTT	CASSWTEPSTGELFF
-	TRBV29-1	-	15	TRBJ1-1	TGCAGCGTGGACCCTAGACCGATAACGAACACTGAAGCTTTCTTT	CSVDPRPITNTEAFF
TRBD1	TRBV9	-	15	TRBJ1-5	TGTGCCAGCAGCAGGGGACAGGGAACCAATCAGCCCCAGCATTTT	CASSRGQGTNQPQHF
-	TRBV6-1	-	15	TRBJ2-7	TGTGCCAGCAGTGAATTGGTAGGGGCTTCCTACGAGCAGTACTTC	CASSELVGASYEQYF
-	TRBV2	once	14	TRBJ1-4	TGTGCCAGCACAGTCAATCCGGCTAATGAAAAACTGTTTTTT	CASTVNPANEKLFF
-	TRBV4-2	-	14	TRBJ1-2	TGTGCCAGCAGTCCCTCATCTCTGACGTATGGCTACACCTTC	CASSPSSLTYGYTF
-	TRBV10-3	-	15	TRBJ1-5	TGTGCCATCAGAGTAGACCAAGGGCCAGATCAGCCCCAGCATTTT	CAIRVDQGPDQPQHF
-	TRBV6-5	-	14	TRBJ1-5	TGTGCCAGCCGATCTCTGGGGGTGGGCCAGCCCCAGCATTTT	CASRSLGVGQPQHF